Reported below is one TCR beta chain. The CDR3 spans 17 residues. Germline assignment: CDR1 MNHNS and CDR2 SASEGT. With 4 bases removed from V and 0 bases from J, the gap between germline ends came to 17 bases. Data came from immunoSEQ multiplex PCR; TCRdb stores just in-frame clones and leaves some out. The repertoire includes nearly 1,000,000 clones, over 60% of them detected once, and roughly 1.5% sits in the top ten. The sample is drawn from a study of shared clonotypes between healthy human individuals. J is TRBJ2-3 and V is TRBV6-1, with D possibly called TRBD1 or TRBD2 (5 bases each). This TCR was recovered from a man between 18 and 35 years old in good health. The material sequenced was memory CD4+ T cells sorted from blood. The subset is: CD45RA-negative fraction. The CDR3 spells CASSGPGRISSTDTQYF. CDR3 coding DNA: TGTGCCAGCAGTGGGCCGGGACGTATATCGAGCACAGATACGCAGTATTTT.